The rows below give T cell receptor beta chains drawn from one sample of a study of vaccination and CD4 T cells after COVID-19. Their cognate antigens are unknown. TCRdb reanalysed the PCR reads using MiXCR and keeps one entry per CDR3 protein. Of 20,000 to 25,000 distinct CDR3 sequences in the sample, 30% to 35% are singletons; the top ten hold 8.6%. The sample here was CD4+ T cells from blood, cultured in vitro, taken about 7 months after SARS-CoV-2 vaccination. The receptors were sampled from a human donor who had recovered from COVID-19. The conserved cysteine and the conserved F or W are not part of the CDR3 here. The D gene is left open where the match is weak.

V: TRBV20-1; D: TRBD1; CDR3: SAPTGTNYGYT
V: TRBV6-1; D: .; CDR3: ASSRGVGLEPQH
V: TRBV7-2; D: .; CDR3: ASSSYIPNTDTQY
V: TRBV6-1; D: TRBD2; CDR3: ASSMTSGRNRRWETQY
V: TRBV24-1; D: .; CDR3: ATSDSRRATNNEQF
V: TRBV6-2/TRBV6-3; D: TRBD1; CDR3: ASSYPGGWTEAF
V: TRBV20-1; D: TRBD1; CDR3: SARVPGTANTGELF
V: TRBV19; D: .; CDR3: ASSHNRVEQY
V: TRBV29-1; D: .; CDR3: SVVQGLSGANVLT
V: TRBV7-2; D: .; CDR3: ASSFEWGVEQF
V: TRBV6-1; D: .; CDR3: ASSELGVGSDTQY
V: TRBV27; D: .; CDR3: ASSSLKGSYEQY
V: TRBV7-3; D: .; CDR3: ASSFSSYNEQF
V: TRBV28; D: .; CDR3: ASRERNTGELF
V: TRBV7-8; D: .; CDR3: ASSYGGNTEAF
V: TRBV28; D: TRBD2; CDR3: ASSAAGTRGYEQY
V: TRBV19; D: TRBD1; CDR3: ASSPQGYGYT
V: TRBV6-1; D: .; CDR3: ASSTGSGANVLT
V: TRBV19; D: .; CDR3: ASSAVRGESPLH
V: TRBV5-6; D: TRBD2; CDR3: ASSLRGSGRWGRREQY
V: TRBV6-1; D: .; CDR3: ASSELAGAAQETQY
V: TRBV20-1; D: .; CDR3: GAKSSESNSYEQY
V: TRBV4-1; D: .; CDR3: ASSQPSGTDTQY
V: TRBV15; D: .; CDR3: ATIGGNTGELF